One sample yielded the 2 T cell receptor beta chains listed below, sequenced in a study of cytomegalovirus exposure and HLA in healthy donors. The PCR contained 60 Vbeta and 13 Jbeta primers. Repertoires were generated with immunoSEQ multiplex PCR, while TCRdb's copy carries only in-frame clones and drops some. The table shows about 140,000 clones, with around 80% occurring only once. The sequenced material came from PBMCs. These receptors all stem from a man aged 35 to 55 in good health and CMV-seronegative.

V usage is TRBV30 and J usage is TRBJ2-5; weak D call: TRBD2 (5 bases). The CDR3 is made up of 14 amino acids. Deletions cut 0 bases from V and 5 bases from J, with 13 bases between. The germline gives CDR1 GTSNPN, CDR2 SVGIG (reference sequence). The CDR3 region is CAWSVSGSGETQYF. The CDR3 DNA is TGTGCCTGGAGTGTGAGTGGGAGCGGTGAGACCCAGTACTTC.

This chain uses TRBV4-1 with TRBJ1-1; no firm D call. The CDR3 loop spans 16 amino acids. Trimming cost V 0 bases and J 4 bases, with 15 bases left between them. Germline V gene lookup returns CDR1 MGHRA and CDR2 YSYEKL. CDR3 nucleotide sequence: TGCGCCAGCAGCCAAGAGCCCACGGGAGGGTTCACTGAAGCTTTCTTT. Its protein is CASSQEPTGGFTEAFF.